This T cell receptor beta chain was captured in a study of post-analysis software for immune sequencing data. Findings and limits, study-wide: The study found TRBV5-6, TRBV5-1 and TRBV20-1 among five or six TRBV segments more frequent in patients than controls.

Unique molecular identifiers featured in each of the TCR beta cDNA libraries. Via MiXCR, TCRdb re-called the PCR reads, giving one row per CDR3 protein. The data show hundreds of thousands of distinct CDR3 sequences, roughly 45% seen once. On this clonotype itself: Its antigen is still unknown.

CDR1 and CDR2 (germline): MDHEN, SYDVKM. V lost 3 bases and J 3 bases, leaving 15 bases between the germline ends. CDR3 length: 15 residues. The J gene is TRBJ2-7, the V gene TRBV28; D gene ambiguous. The origin of this receptor is a girl between 10 and 17 years old with multiple sclerosis. The specimen was blood. CDR3 region: CASSFDQTPYYEQYF. CDR3 DNA: TGTGCCAGCAGTTTCGATCAAACCCCCTACTACGAGCAGTACTTC.